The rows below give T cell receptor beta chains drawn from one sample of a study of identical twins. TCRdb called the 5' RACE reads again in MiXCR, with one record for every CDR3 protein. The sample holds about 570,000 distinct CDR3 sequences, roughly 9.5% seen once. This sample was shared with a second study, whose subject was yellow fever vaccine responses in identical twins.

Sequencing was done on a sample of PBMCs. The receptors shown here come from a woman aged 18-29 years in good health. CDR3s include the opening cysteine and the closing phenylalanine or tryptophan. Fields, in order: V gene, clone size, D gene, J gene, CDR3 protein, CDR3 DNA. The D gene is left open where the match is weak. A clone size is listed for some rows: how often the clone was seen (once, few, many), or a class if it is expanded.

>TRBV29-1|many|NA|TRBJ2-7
CSVVGGLEAEQYF
TGCAGCGTCGTCGGGGGGCTAGAGGCGGAGCAGTACTTC
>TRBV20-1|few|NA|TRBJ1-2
CSAREPGTHGYTF
TGCAGTGCTAGAGAACCAGGGACCCATGGCTACACCTTC
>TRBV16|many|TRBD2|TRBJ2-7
CASSYRGGREQYF
TGTGCCAGCAGCTATCGGGGGGGCCGGGAGCAGTACTTC
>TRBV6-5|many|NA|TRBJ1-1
CASSYVRSGEAFF
TGTGCCAGCAGTTATGTCAGGAGCGGTGAAGCTTTCTTT
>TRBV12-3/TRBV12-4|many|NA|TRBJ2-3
CASSVAGKATDTQYF
TGTGCCAGCAGCGTGGCAGGGAAAGCCACAGATACGCAGTATTTT
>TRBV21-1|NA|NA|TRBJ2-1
CASLPMSSYNEQFF
TGTGCCTCCCTCCCGATGAGCTCCTACAATGAGCAGTTCTTC
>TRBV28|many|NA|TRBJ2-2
CASSLSWDTGELFF
TGTGCCAGCAGTTTATCGTGGGACACCGGGGAGCTGTTTTTT
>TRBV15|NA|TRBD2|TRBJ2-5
CATSRDLKASGSMETQYF
TGTGCCACCAGCAGAGATTTAAAGGCTAGCGGGAGTATGGAGACCCAGTACTTC
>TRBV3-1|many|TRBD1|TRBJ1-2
CASSLGTVKSNYGYTF
TGTGCCAGCAGCCTAGGGACAGTGAAGTCTAACTATGGCTACACCTTC
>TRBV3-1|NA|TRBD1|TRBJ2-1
CASSQGAGGVKQFF
TGTGCCAGCAGCCAAGGCGCAGGGGGCGTGAAGCAGTTCTTC
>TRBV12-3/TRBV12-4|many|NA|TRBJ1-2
CASNTIGGARGYTF
TGTGCCAGCAACACGATAGGGGGGGCGCGAGGCTACACCTTC
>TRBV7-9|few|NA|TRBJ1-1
CASSLVGRGSNTEAFF
TGTGCCAGCAGCTTAGTAGGTAGGGGATCGAACACTGAAGCTTTCTTT
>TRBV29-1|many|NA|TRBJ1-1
CSVLNTEAFF
TGCAGCGTTCTGAACACTGAAGCTTTCTTT
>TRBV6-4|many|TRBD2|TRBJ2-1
CASSDKAGEGGNEQFF
TGTGCCAGCAGTGACAAAGCGGGAGAGGGCGGCAATGAGCAGTTCTTC
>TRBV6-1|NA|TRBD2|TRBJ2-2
CATGLAGAWSTGELFF
TGTGCCACCGGACTAGCGGGGGCTTGGTCGACCGGGGAGCTGTTTTTT
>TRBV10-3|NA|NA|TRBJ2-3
CAISDARTSTDTQYF
TGTGCCATCAGTGACGCTAGAACTAGCACAGATACGCAGTATTTT
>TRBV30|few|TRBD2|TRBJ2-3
CAWSATTSGRTDTQYF
TGTGCCTGGAGTGCGACGACTAGCGGGAGGACAGATACGCAGTATTTT
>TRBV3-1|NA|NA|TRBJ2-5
CASRPILVMTDVQETQYF
TGTGCCAGCAGACCGATACTAGTTATGACAGACGTCCAAGAGACCCAGTACTTC
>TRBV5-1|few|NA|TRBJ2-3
CASTELDTQYF
TGCGCCAGCACTGAGCTGGATACGCAGTATTTT
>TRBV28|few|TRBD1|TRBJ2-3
CASTTGQSSTDTQYF
TGTGCCAGCACCACGGGACAGTCCAGCACAGATACGCAGTATTTT
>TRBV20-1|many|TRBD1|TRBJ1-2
CSATGVGGKDGYTF
TGCAGTGCCACCGGGGTAGGGGGCAAGGATGGCTACACCTTC
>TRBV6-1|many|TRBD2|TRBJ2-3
CASSQLAGGTDTQYF
TGTGCCAGCAGCCAACTAGCGGGGGGCACAGATACGCAGTATTTT
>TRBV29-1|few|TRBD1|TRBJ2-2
CSVEGTGGPNTGELFF
TGCAGCGTTGAAGGGACAGGGGGCCCGAACACCGGGGAGCTGTTTTTT
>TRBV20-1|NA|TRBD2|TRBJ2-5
CSARAPPRRGGQETQYF
TGCAGTGCTAGAGCCCCCCCGAGACGGGGGGGGCAAGAGACCCAGTACTTC
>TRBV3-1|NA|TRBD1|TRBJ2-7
CASSQEFVRGYEQYF
TGTGCCAGCAGCCAAGAATTTGTCAGGGGGTACGAGCAGTACTTC
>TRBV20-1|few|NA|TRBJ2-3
CSANLVEGAFLDTQYF
TGCAGTGCTAACCTTGTGGAGGGGGCTTTTCTTGATACGCAGTATTTT
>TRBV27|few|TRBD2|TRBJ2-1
CASSSLVRGGPYNEQFF
TGTGCCAGCAGTTCGTTAGTTCGGGGGGGGCCCTACAATGAGCAGTTCTTC
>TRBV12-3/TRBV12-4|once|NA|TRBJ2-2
CASSPASCTGELFF
TGTGCCAGCAGTCCCGCTAGCTGCACCGGGGAGCTGTTTTTT
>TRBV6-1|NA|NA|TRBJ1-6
CASSRSDQRYSPLHF
TGTGCCAGCAGTCGTTCGGACCAGAGGTATTCACCCCTCCACTTT
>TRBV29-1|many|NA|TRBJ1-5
CSVGQRNQPQHF
TGCAGCGTTGGACAGCGCAATCAGCCCCAGCATTTT
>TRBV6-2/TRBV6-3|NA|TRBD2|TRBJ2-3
CASRVAAGGTDTQYF
TGTGCCAGCAGAGTGGCGGCGGGGGGCACAGATACGCAGTATTTT
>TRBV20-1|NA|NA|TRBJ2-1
CSARDEGFGSYNEQFF
TGCAGTGCTAGAGACGAGGGTTTCGGCTCCTACAATGAGCAGTTCTTC
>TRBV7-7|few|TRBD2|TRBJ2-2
CASSLQAGVVTGELFF
TGTGCTAGCAGCCTCCAAGCGGGGGTGGTTACCGGGGAGCTGTTTTTT
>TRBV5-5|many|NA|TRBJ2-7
CASSFGAGTYEQYF
TGTGCCAGCAGCTTCGGAGCGGGGACATACGAGCAGTACTTC
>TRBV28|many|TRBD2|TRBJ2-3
CASSFSGSTDTQYF
TGTGCCAGCAGCTTTAGCGGGAGCACAGATACGCAGTATTTT
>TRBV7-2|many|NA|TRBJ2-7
CASSLQGTSYEQYF
TGTGCCAGCAGCTTACAGGGGACCTCCTACGAGCAGTACTTC
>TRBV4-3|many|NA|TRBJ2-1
CASSQDQDPNEQFF
TGCGCCAGCAGCCAAGATCAAGACCCCAATGAGCAGTTCTTC
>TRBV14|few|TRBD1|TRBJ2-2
CASSQGTAINTGELFF
TGTGCCAGCAGCCAGGGGACAGCCATCAACACCGGGGAGCTGTTTTTT
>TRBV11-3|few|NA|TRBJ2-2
CASSSRTTGELFF
TGTGCCAGCAGCTCCCGGACGACCGGGGAGCTGTTTTTT
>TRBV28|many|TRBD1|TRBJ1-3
CASSLTGAGNTIYF
TGTGCCAGCAGTTTAACAGGGGCTGGAAACACCATATATTTT
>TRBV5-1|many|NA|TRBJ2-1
CASSLPVMAGADNEQFF
TGCGCCAGCAGCTTGCCCGTGATGGCGGGGGCGGACAATGAGCAGTTCTTC
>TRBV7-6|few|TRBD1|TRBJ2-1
CASSPWTGAYEQFF
TGTGCCAGCAGCCCCTGGACAGGGGCCTATGAGCAGTTCTTC
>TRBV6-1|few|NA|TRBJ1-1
CASTDGQPNTEAFF
TGTGCCAGCACCGACGGACAGCCAAACACTGAAGCTTTCTTT
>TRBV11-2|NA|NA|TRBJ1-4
CASSSRTAEKLFF
TGTGCCAGCAGCTCGCGGACAGCTGAAAAACTGTTTTTT
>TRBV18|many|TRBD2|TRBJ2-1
CASSPLLGGSNEQFF
TGTGCCAGCTCACCTCTTTTGGGGGGGTCGAATGAGCAGTTCTTC
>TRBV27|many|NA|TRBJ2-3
CASSPNGPTDTQYF
TGTGCCAGCAGTCCTAACGGCCCGACAGATACGCAGTATTTT
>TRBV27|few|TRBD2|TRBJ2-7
CASSRTSSTSYEQYF
TGTGCCAGCAGTCGGACTAGCTCTACATCCTACGAGCAGTACTTC
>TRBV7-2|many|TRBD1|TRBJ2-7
CASSLTGGEQYF
TGTGCCAGCAGCTTAACAGGGGGCGAGCAGTACTTC
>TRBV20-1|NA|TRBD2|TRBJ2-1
CSARDPNFSGTPRQFF
TGCAGTGCTAGAGATCCGAACTTTAGCGGGACCCCGCGGCAGTTCTTC
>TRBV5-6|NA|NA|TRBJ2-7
CASSPGGTGLPYEQYF
TGTGCCAGCAGCCCGGGAGGGACAGGCTTACCCTACGAGCAGTACTTC
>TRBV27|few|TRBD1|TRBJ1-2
CASSLVAGGVYGYTF
TGTGCCAGCAGTTTAGTCGCAGGGGGAGTCTATGGCTACACCTTC